This T cell receptor beta chain was profiled in a study of long-term antiretroviral therapy in people with HIV. The assay used was immunoSEQ (version v3.0), run at survey level. Assay: immunoSEQ multiplex PCR; the TCRdb copy retains only in-frame clones and omits some. The sample has over 15,000 clones, around three quarters seen once. Trimming shortened V by 5 bases and J by 4 bases, and 6 bases separated the two germline ends. The length of the CDR3 is 12 residues. From germline, CDR1 is SGHNT and CDR2 YENEEA. The genes are TRBV11-3 and TRBJ2-1, with D tentatively TRBD2 (6 bases). Sequences were derived from unsorted PBMCs, sampled 0.2 years after starting antiretroviral therapy. This sequence was found in a woman in her 40s with HIV. CDR3 bases: TGTGCCAGCAGCGCGGGGTACAATGAGCAGTTCTTC. Translation gives CASSAGYNEQFF.